These T cell receptor beta chains were read from a single sample in a study of blood T cell repertoires in COVID-19. Generated by immunoSEQ multiplex PCR, the TCRdb table keeps only in-frame clones and is missing some. The data show over 250,000 clones, 70% to 90% seen once. The sequenced material came from PBMCs or T cells enriched from blood (not recorded which). These receptors came from a woman younger than 45 who had recovered from COVID-19. Each CDR3 is given without its conserved first and last residue. D genes are given only for firm matches. Size is omitted from some rows. Given values are once, few, many or a class for expanded clones.

>16|.|.|TRBV18
ASSPRAFPRPGNSPLH
>14|TRBD1|.|TRBV10-3
AISESDQGANTEAF
>13|.|once|TRBV2
ASRWQGRGNAGLF
>13|.|.|TRBV4-1
ASSQVNRVGNTIY
>16|TRBD1|.|TRBV28
ASCGSFLWDRPYYGYT
>14|TRBD2|.|TRBV24-1
ATSGWTSGAPDTQY
>14|TRBD2|once|TRBV9
ASSGPGGGFTDTQY
>14|.|.|TRBV28
ASSSRGASSYNEQF
>13|.|.|TRBV6-5
ASSQTEGDNQPQH
>10|.|.|TRBV2
ASSDDVSGYT
>13|.|.|TRBV5-4
ASSLYSGNTDTQY
>13|.|.|TRBV2
ASSESPWSGYGYT
>11|TRBD1|.|TRBV2
ASRRTGPETQY
>10|.|.|TRBV27
ASSTLSGTPD
>9|.|.|TRBV5-6
ASSEGGSLH
>11|TRBD1|.|TRBV12-3/TRBV12-4
ASSRDRNYGYT
>11|.|.|TRBV6-5
ASSPGLSYEQY
>11|.|many|TRBV20-1
SASLGRAGGYT
>11|.|.|TRBV5-6
ASRPTENTEAF
>14|TRBD2|.|TRBV4-1
ASSQGAQRGGREQF
>6|.|.|TRBV23-1
ALETQY
>14|.|.|TRBV19
ASSIGGGRGGETQY
>13|.|.|TRBV29-1
SVDTQFGGTGELF
>10|.|few|TRBV29-1
SVVLVTYGYT